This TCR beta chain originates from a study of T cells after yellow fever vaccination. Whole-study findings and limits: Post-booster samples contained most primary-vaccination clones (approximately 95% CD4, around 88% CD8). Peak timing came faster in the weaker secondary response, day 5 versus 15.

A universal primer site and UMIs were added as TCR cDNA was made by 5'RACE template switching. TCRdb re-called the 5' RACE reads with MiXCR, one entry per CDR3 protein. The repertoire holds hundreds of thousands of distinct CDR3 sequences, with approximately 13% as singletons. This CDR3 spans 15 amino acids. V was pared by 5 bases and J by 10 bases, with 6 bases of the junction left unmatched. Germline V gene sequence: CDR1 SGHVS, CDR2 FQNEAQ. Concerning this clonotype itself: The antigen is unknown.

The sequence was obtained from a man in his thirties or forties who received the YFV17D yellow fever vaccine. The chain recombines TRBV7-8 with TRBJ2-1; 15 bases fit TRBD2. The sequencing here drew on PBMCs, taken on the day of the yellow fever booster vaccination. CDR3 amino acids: CASSMRTSGREEQFF. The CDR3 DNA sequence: TGTGCCAGCAGCATGAGGACTAGCGGGAGGGAAGAGCAGTTCTTC. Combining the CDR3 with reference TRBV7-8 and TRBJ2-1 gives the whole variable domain GAGVSQSPRYKVAKRGQDVALRCDPISGHVSLFWYQQALGQGPEFLTYFQNEAQLDKSGLPSDRFFAERPEGSVSTLKIQRTQQEDSAVYLCASSMRTSGREEQFFGPGTRLTVL.